This T cell receptor beta chain stems from a study of pediatric ulcerative colitis. Study-wide results and limits: Two patients had blood samples with substantially reduced template counts.

The ends lost 11 bases at V and 6 bases at J; junction bases unmatched: 18. Germline V gene data show CDR1 as MDHEN and CDR2 as SYDVKM. This CDR3 contains 17 residues. The assay was run at survey level. Up to 500,000 reads were sequenced per sample. Profiled with immunoSEQ multiplex PCR; TCRdb holds only in-frame clones, not every one. Of about 15,000 clones in the sample, just under 75% were seen once. One to two pinch biopsies were taken from the rectum during colonoscopy. This clone was detected once. Its antigen is not identified. The sequence was collected from a girl aged 5 to 17 with moderate ulcerative colitis. The gene calls are TRBV28 and TRBJ2-3; 12 bases are shared with TRBD2. Sequenced: gut tissue. CDR3: CASAETSGSLLGDTQYF. In nucleotides, the CDR3 is TGTGCCTCCGCGGAGACTAGCGGGAGTCTGCTGGGGGATACGCAGTATTTT.